This is a list of T cell receptor beta chains from one sample in a study of blood T cell repertoires in COVID-19. Here immunoSEQ multiplex PCR was the method, and the copy in TCRdb shows in-frame clones only, minus some. The sample contains some 220,000 clones, around four fifths of which appear only once. Sequenced material: peripheral blood. These receptors originate from a woman between 70 and 85 years old with COVID-19, enrolled during active disease. Each CDR3 is given without its conserved first and last residue. Clone size is shown for a subset of rows, as once, few, many or a class of expanded clone.

11	TRBV5-4	few	TRBJ2-2	ASSLTVTGELF
13	TRBV7-2	NA	TRBJ2-1	ASSYDRDLRNEQF
13	TRBV28	NA	TRBJ1-2	AARIPGSGPYGYT
12	TRBV5-6	NA	TRBJ2-7	ASSSGTGAYEQY
11	TRBV7-2	NA	TRBJ1-5	ASSKNRVWPQH
10	TRBV2	NA	TRBJ1-2	ASIEGGYGYT
13	TRBV2	NA	TRBJ2-5	ASKGSGRAWETQY
13	TRBV7-2	NA	TRBJ1-3	ASSQSDSSGNTIY
12	TRBV21-1	NA	TRBJ1-6	ASSHRGYNSPLH
12	TRBV27	NA	TRBJ1-2	ASSTPDRAGGYT
13	TRBV28	NA	TRBJ2-1	ASSSPDRAINEQF
13	TRBV11-2	NA	TRBJ1-3	ASSVDSTSGNTIY
12	TRBV9	few	TRBJ2-7	ASSVTGGSYEQY
13	TRBV6-6	NA	TRBJ1-5	ASSSGTGVFPPQH
14	TRBV19	few	TRBJ2-1	ASRRLAGSSYNEQF
13	TRBV7-2	NA	TRBJ2-1	ASSSGQVGTGEQF
11	TRBV30	NA	TRBJ1-6	ARRTDYNSPLH
13	TRBV10-1	few	TRBJ2-1	ASSPSGASYNEQF
14	TRBV15	NA	TRBJ2-7	ATSRSPPGQGNEQY
12	TRBV9	NA	TRBJ1-2	ASSPRDRDPGYT
12	TRBV15	NA	TRBJ2-7	ATSRGGGSYEQY
13	TRBV28	few	TRBJ1-2	ASSPPSGVRSGYT
11	TRBV30	NA	TRBJ1-1	AWSRQSNTEAF
12	TRBV7-3	NA	TRBJ2-2	ASSLATFTGELF
13	TRBV5-5	once	TRBJ2-3	ASSVSGRASDTQY
11	TRBV5-4	NA	TRBJ2-1	ASSLIGGAYSF